This passage covers 8 T cell receptor beta chains from one sample sequenced in a study of control samples from healthy donors and cancer patients. Libraries were prepared by immunoSEQ multiplex PCR; TCRdb keeps only in-frame clonotypes and omits some of them. The sample includes roughly 100,000 clones, around 82% seen only once; the top ten take 13%. Input material: blood. All receptors derive from a woman in her 50s in good health.

This rearrangement joins TRBV6-1 to TRBJ1-5; D not certain. The CDR3 sequence is 15 residues long. In germline, CDR1 is MNHNS, CDR2 SASEGT. V dropped 2 bases and J dropped 1 base, with 9 bases sitting between them. The CDR3 bases are TGTGCCAGCAGTGAAACGACGCAAAGCAATCAGCCCCAGCATTTT. Amino acid sequence: CASSETTQSNQPQHF.

The chain employs TRBV2 and TRBJ1-1; no reliable D call. Germline CDR1 SNHLY, CDR2 FYNNEI. This CDR3 spans 14 amino acids. Trimming shortened V by 2 bases and J by 0 bases, and 7 bases separated the two germline ends. The CDR3 region has the DNA TGTGCCAGCAGTGAACGAAGTCTGAACACTGAAGCTTTCTTT. The encoded protein is CASSERSLNTEAFF.

This clone was picked up one time. The V and J genes are TRBV30 and TRBJ1-5; D is perhaps TRBD1 (6 bases). Germline loops: CDR1 GTSNPN, CDR2 SVGIG (reference sequence). The V and J ends lost 3 bases and 1 base respectively, with 13 bases between them. This CDR3 is 15 amino acids long. The CDR3 DNA is TGTGCCTGGAGCAATTCGGGGGCGAGCAATCAGCCCCAGCATTTT. It is translated as CAWSNSGASNQPQHF.

This CDR3 reads CASSYSAGVITGELFF. CDR3 nucleotides: TGTGCCAGCAGCTACTCAGCGGGGGTTATTACCGGGGAGCTGTTTTTT. The rearrangement links TRBV27 to TRBJ2-2, with 8 bases identical to TRBD2. The J segment lost 5 bases and the V segment lost 6 bases, leaving 11 bases of the junction unmatched. Per germline, CDR1 MNHEY and CDR2 SMNVEV (reference sequence). CDR3 length: 16 amino acids.

The chain employs TRBV13 and TRBJ2-7; D might be TRBD2 (6 bases). Germline-derived CDR1 and CDR2 are PRHDT and FYEKMQ (reference sequence). CDR3 length: 16 residues. Trimming cost V 5 bases and J 1 base, with 18 bases left between them. CDR3 nucleotides: TGTGCCAGCAGCCGTGGGGGGTTAGCGGAGTCCTACGAGCAGTACTTC. Translating it yields CASSRGGLAESYEQYF.

This rearrangement joins TRBV18 to TRBJ1-1; 9 nucleotides line up with TRBD1. V shed 5 bases and J 4 bases; nucleotides not matched to a gene: 8. This CDR3 is built from 15 residues. The germline CDR1 and CDR2 sequences are KGHSH and LQKENI. The CDR3 protein is CASSWTRTGVTEAFF. The CDR3 DNA follows: TGTGCCAGCTCATGGACGAGGACAGGGGTCACTGAAGCTTTCTTT. Together with reference TRBV18 and TRBJ1-1, the CDR3 gives the full variable domain: NAGVMQNPRHLVRRRGQEARLRCSPMKGHSHVYWYRQLPEEGLKFMVYLQKENIIDESGMPKERFSAEFPKEGPSILRIQQVVRGDSAAYFCASSWTRTGVTEAFFGQGTRLTVV.

This chain uses TRBV4-2 with TRBJ1-1, with D uncertain. The CDR3 runs to 12 residues. Between the trimmed V and J ends, which lost 0 bases and 6 bases, there was a span of 5 bases. Germline CDR1 is LGHNA and CDR2 is YNFKEQ. The CDR3 DNA reads as TGTGCCAGCAGCCAAGATGCAGCTGAAGCTTTCTTT. Encoded protein: CASSQDAAEAFF.

J is TRBJ2-5 and V is TRBV6-5, with 9 positions matching TRBD1. J was trimmed by 4 bases and V by 5 bases; bases with no gene match: 8. CDR1 MNHEY and CDR2 SVGAGI come from the germline V gene. The CDR3 has 15 residues. The CDR3 sequence is CASSRTGQGGETQYF. For the CDR3, the DNA is TGTGCCAGCAGTAGAACGGGACAGGGTGGAGAGACCCAGTACTTC.